This is a list of T cell receptor beta chains from one sample in a study of blood T cell repertoires in COVID-19. Only in-frame clones appear in the TCRdb table, and some are missing; sequencing was by immunoSEQ multiplex PCR. The repertoire holds a few hundred thousand clones, with 81% as singletons. The sequenced sample consisted of peripheral blood. These receptors all come from a human donor with acute or convalescent COVID-19. The donor label of this sample is uncertain. Both conserved end residues are part of each CDR3. A D gene is named only where the DNA matches it firmly. Rows may omit the clone size; those that give it use once, few, many or a size class.

v_gene	d_gene	len	abundance	j_gene	CDR3aa	CDR3nt
TRBV29-1	.	16	once	TRBJ1-2	CSVVQWAANSYYGYTF	TGCAGCGTTGTTCAATGGGCAGCCAACTCCTACTATGGCTACACCTTC
TRBV6-5	TRBD1	14	.	TRBJ1-4	CASLRQGTNEKLFF	TGTGCCAGCCTCAGACAGGGCACTAATGAAAAACTGTTTTTT
TRBV5-1	.	14	.	TRBJ1-1	CASSAGRGRDEAFF	TGCGCCAGCTCCGCCGGCAGGGGCAGGGATGAAGCTTTCTTT
TRBV9	TRBD2	15	.	TRBJ2-1	CASSGSRGTRHEQFF	TGTGCCAGCAGCGGCTCGCGGGGGACGAGACATGAGCAGTTCTTC
TRBV4-1	.	15	.	TRBJ1-5	CASSQEEYSNQPQHF	TGCGCCAGCAGCCAAGAGGAGTATAGCAATCAGCCCCAGCATTTT
TRBV3-1/TRBV3-2	.	14	.	TRBJ2-3	CASSPTGRQDTQYF	TGTGCCAGCAGCCCGACAGGGAGGCAAGATACGCAGTATTTT
TRBV27	TRBD2	16	.	TRBJ2-5	CASSLSLAGFGETQYF	TGTGCCAGCAGTTTATCGCTAGCGGGCTTCGGGGAGACCCAGTACTTC
TRBV20-1	.	11	.	TRBJ1-2	CSAINRVGYTF	TGCAGTGCTATTAACAGGGTTGGCTACACCTTC
TRBV25-1	.	14	.	TRBJ2-1	CASSEYTPYNEQFF	TGTGCCAGCAGTGAATACACACCCTACAATGAGCAGTTCTTC
TRBV5-6	.	13	few	TRBJ2-5	CASSLAAGETQYF	TGTGCCAGCAGCTTGGCGGCGGGAGAGACCCAGTACTTC
TRBV28	.	11	.	TRBJ1-2	CALGGNYGYTF	TGTGCCCTAGGGGGTAACTATGGCTACACCTTC
TRBV18	.	16	.	TRBJ2-7	CASSPLAGWDLYEQYF	TGTGCCAGCTCACCCTTGGCGGGGTGGGACCTTTACGAGCAGTACTTC
TRBV2	TRBD2	17	.	TRBJ2-7	CASSEKTSGPTSYEQYF	TGTGCCAGCAGTGAGAAGACTAGCGGGCCTACCTCCTACGAGCAGTACTTC
TRBV30	TRBD1	15	.	TRBJ1-6	CAWSPGRTGASPLHF	TGTGCCTGGAGTCCGGGTCGGACAGGGGCTTCACCCCTCCACTTT
TRBV29-1	.	12	.	TRBJ1-1	CSGRYAGTEAFF	TGCAGCGGACGCTACGCGGGAACTGAAGCTTTCTTT
TRBV6-5	TRBD2	14	.	TRBJ2-7	CASRRASGSYEQYF	TGTGCCAGCAGGAGGGCTAGCGGGAGCTACGAGCAGTACTTC
TRBV5-4	.	12	.	TRBJ2-3	CASSLVGGSQYF	TGTGCCAGCAGCTTGGTCGGGGGTTCGCAGTATTTT
TRBV5-1	.	16	.	TRBJ1-1	CASSPGGRGRVDEAFF	TGCGCCAGCAGCCCTGGGGGGCGGGGGCGTGTGGATGAAGCTTTCTTT
TRBV19	.	14	few	TRBJ1-2	CASSMVNRHDGYTF	TGTGCCAGTAGTATGGTCAACAGGCATGATGGCTACACCTTC
TRBV10-2	TRBD1	14	.	TRBJ2-4	CASSDSGQENIQYF	TGCGCCAGCAGTGATTCGGGACAGGAAAACATTCAGTACTTC
TRBV11-2	TRBD1	17	once	TRBJ2-2	CASSWSSGTGTTGELFF	TGTGCCAGCAGCTGGTCTTCAGGGACAGGGACCACCGGGGAGCTGTTTTTT
TRBV28	.	14	few	TRBJ1-2	CASSFYVSNYGYTF	TGTGCCAGCAGTTTTTATGTCTCTAACTATGGCTACACCTTC
TRBV5-4	.	16	once	TRBJ1-6	CASSSDGQLGVSPLHF	TGTGCCAGCAGCTCGGACGGACAGCTTGGAGTATCACCCCTCCACTTT
TRBV30	.	10	.	TRBJ2-7	CAWGNYEQYF	TGTGCCTGGGGCAACTACGAGCAGTACTTC
TRBV19	.	13	.	TRBJ1-1	CASSIGGDTEAFF	TGTGCCAGTAGTATAGGCGGGGACACTGAAGCTTTCTTT
TRBV30	TRBD1	15	few	TRBJ2-3	CAWTIGDRGTDTQYF	TGTGCCTGGACCATCGGGGACAGGGGGACAGATACGCAGTATTTT
TRBV2	TRBD1	15	few	TRBJ2-5	CASSNPGQGQETQYF	TGTGCCAGCAGTAACCCGGGACAGGGACAAGAGACCCAGTACTTC
TRBV5-8	TRBD1	12	.	TRBJ1-1	CASSRDRRRAFF	TGTGCCAGCAGCAGGGACAGGAGAAGAGCTTTCTTT
TRBV18	.	16	.	TRBJ2-4	CASSLVTGLTKNIQYF	TGTGCCAGCTCACTAGTTACAGGTCTGACCAAAAACATTCAGTACTTC
TRBV4-1	TRBD2	17	.	TRBJ2-6	CASSLAGGSSGANVLTF	TGCGCCAGCAGCCTAGCGGGAGGCTCCTCTGGGGCCAACGTCCTGACTTTC
TRBV7-9	.	13	.	TRBJ1-1	CASSFSGNTEAFF	TGTGCCAGCAGCTTCTCGGGGAACACTGAAGCTTTCTTT
TRBV29-1	TRBD1	13	.	TRBJ2-7	CSATGGSSYEQYF	TGCAGCGCGACAGGGGGTAGCTCCTACGAGCAGTACTTC
TRBV19	.	13	once	TRBJ1-6	CASRGGAGSPLHF	TGTGCCAGTAGGGGGGGGGCAGGCTCACCCCTCCACTTT